The T cell receptor beta chain under discussion was sequenced for a study of metastatic and nonmetastatic thyroid tumors. Study-level information: Across blood and tumor or nodule tissue, repertoires from malignant and benign thyroid patients were compared with one another. Overall study findings and caveats: Malignant tumors reportedly showed significantly higher TCR beta diversity than benign nodules in both blood and tumor.

All patients were treatment-naive before thyroid surgery. This clone has a count of ten or more. The antigen remains unidentified. Per the study methods: Between-group CDR3 differences, defined by clinicopathological status, yielded a distant-metastasis classifier for papillary thyroid cancer. TCRdb re-clonotyped the PCR reads via MiXCR. It is TCRdb's table, rather than the study itself, that gives the V and J calls and clone size. Seen here are some 16,000 clones, more than 20% observed once, and the top ten hold 13%. The CDR3 loop spans 14 amino acids. V lost 1 base, J lost 5 bases, and 5 bases stayed unmatched. Germline CDR1 is SGHNT and CDR2 is YYREEE (reference sequence).

This sequence was found in a male donor with papillary thyroid cancer or a benign thyroid nodule (not recorded which). Some clones in this sample may be carry-over from other donors' samples. Sequenced: tumor tissue. The chain carries TRBV5-4 and TRBJ2-5; 7 bases line up with TRBD1. CDR3 amino acids: CASSLQGVGETQYF. DNA for the CDR3: TGTGCCAGCAGCTTGCAGGGGGTAGGGGAGACCCAGTACTTC.